This T cell receptor (beta chain) comes out of a study of regulatory T cells in long-lasting Graves disease. Study results and caveats: The sample size was small, and this may have reduced accuracy. Segments TRBV28, TRBJ1-2 and TRBJ2-5 showed preferential usage in persistent disease. Thyroid tissue went unexamined; only peripheral blood was analyzed.

CDR3 regions were amplified by Arm-PCR using iRepertoire HTBI primers to build TCR beta libraries. TCRdb called the multiplex PCR reads again in MiXCR, with one record for every CDR3 protein. The sample records 350,000 to 500,000 distinct CDR3 sequences, roughly 21% being singletons. As to time point: persistent/refractory GD, antithyroid drugs over 5 years with positive TRAb. TCR sequences were obtained from RNA taken from PBMCs. One endocrinology department in Xi'an, China, was where patients came from. The CDR3 totals 15 residues. CDR1 and CDR2 (germline): SGHVS, FQNEAQ. V lost 2 bases and J 2 bases, leaving 12 bases between the germline ends. This clonotype has ten or more counts. The target antigen is unknown.

The chain recombines TRBV7-8 with TRBJ2-5, with TRBD1 as a possible D gene (6 bases). This receptor was taken from a female donor with Graves disease. Sequencing used peripheral blood mononuclear cells (PBMCs), obtained when the disease was refractory, from a patient treated with antithyroid drugs. The CDR3 loop reads CASSLQGTGQETQYF. DNA of the CDR3: TGTGCCAGCAGCTTACAGGGGACGGGGCAAGAGACCCAGTACTTC.